These 27 T cell receptor beta chains were sequenced from one sample in a study of T cells after yellow fever vaccination. TCRdb re-derived calls from the 5' RACE reads in MiXCR, one entry per CDR3 protein. The repertoire has some 390,000 distinct CDR3 sequences, about 6.2% of them found once; the top ten carry over 14%. The material sequenced was PBMCs, taken 5 days after the yellow fever booster vaccination. The receptor source for this set is a man aged 25-40 years who received the YFV17D yellow fever vaccine.

This CDR3 is CASSLQGGSNTEAFF. In DNA form, the CDR3 reads TGTGCCAGCAGCTTGCAAGGGGGCTCGAACACTGAAGCTTTCTTT. The V call is TRBV5-5, the J call TRBJ1-1; 7 bases map to TRBD1. V was clipped by 1 base and J by 1 base; unmatched bases: 4. Germline assignment: CDR1 SGHKS and CDR2 YYEKEE (reference sequence). The CDR3 has 15 amino acids.

This clonotype was counted a few times. The V call is TRBV18, the J call TRBJ2-7; tentatively, D is TRBD2 (6 bases). V lost 6 bases and J 4 bases, leaving 13 bases between the germline ends. The germline gives CDR1 KGHSH, CDR2 LQKENI. The CDR3 runs to 13 residues. The CDR3 DNA reads TGTGCCAGCTCGCGCGGGACGGGGTACGAGCAGTACTTC. Encoded protein: CASSRGTGYEQYF.

This clonotype was seen many times. The chain has TRBV20-1 and TRBJ2-3, with D uncertain. CDR1 is DFQATT, CDR2 SNEGSKA, per germline (reference sequence). This CDR3 region has 13 residues. The ends were cut back, 4 bases at V and 8 bases at J, with 16 bases in the middle. CDR3 bases: TGCAGTGCTACTTCGTGGTCAATGGGTACGCAGTATTTT. It translates to CSATSWSMGTQYF.

The rearrangement links TRBV7-2 to TRBJ2-3, with D hard to call. The V end was cut by 3 bases, the J end by 3 bases, with 13 bases between. The CDR3 spans 15 residues. Germline lookup yields CDR1 SGHTA and CDR2 FQGNSA. CDR3 amino acids: CASSFTGKPTDTQYF. The CDR3 bases are TGTGCCAGCAGCTTTACTGGGAAACCTACAGATACGCAGTATTTT.

This clonotype was seen a handful of times. The rearrangement joins TRBV24-1 to TRBJ2-1; D unresolved. CDR3 length: 11 residues. V lost 9 bases and J 9 bases, leaving 11 bases between the germline ends. Germline CDR1 KGHDR, CDR2 SFDVKD. For the CDR3, the DNA is TGTGCCACCTTCGCCCGGCGTGAGCAGTTCTTC. This translates into CATFARREQFF.

Comment on this clonotype: Being one base from a much bigger clone, this may be a read error. The V gene is TRBV7-9, the J gene TRBJ2-6, with a tentative D call TRBD2 (6 bases). Germline CDR1 and CDR2: SEHNR and FQNEAQ (reference sequence). CDR3 length: 15 residues. CDR3 sequence: CASSGREAGADVLTF. In DNA, the CDR3 is TGTGCCAGCAGCGGTAGGGAGGCTGGGGCCGACGTCCTGACTTTC.

The rearrangement joins TRBV20-1 to TRBJ2-3; the match to TRBD2 covers 10 bases. This CDR3 comprises 16 residues. Germline-derived CDR1 and CDR2 are DFQATT and SNEGSKA (reference sequence). With V trimmed by 3 bases and J by 5 bases, 11 bases remained unmatched. CDR3 nucleotide sequence: TGCAGTGCTAGCCCCCTCCTAGCGGGAGTGGAAGATACGCAGTATTTT. This translates into CSASPLLAGVEDTQYF.

This clonotype has ten or more counts. The chain recombines TRBV10-3 with TRBJ2-1; a possible D gene is TRBD2 (5 bases). CDR3 length: 14 amino acids. V lost 7 bases, J lost 9 bases, and 19 bases lay in between. Looked up from germline, CDR1 is ENHRY and CDR2 is SYGVKD. CDR3 nucleotide sequence: TGTGCCATCAAAGAGGGAGTACTCTCCATTGAGCAGTTCTTC. This codes for CAIKEGVLSIEQFF.

Ten or more counts support this clonotype. The chain couples TRBV27 to TRBJ1-4, with D possibly TRBD1 on 6 matching bases. The CDR3 runs to 12 residues. The germline CDR1 and CDR2 sequences are MNHEY and SMNVEV (reference sequence). V was pared by 4 bases and J by 8 bases, with 8 bases between. As DNA, the CDR3 is TGTGCCAGCAGTTACGGGGGCGAAAAACTGTTTTTT. Its protein is CASSYGGEKLFF.

This clonotype was found many times. This chain connects TRBV14 to TRBJ2-1; D ambiguous. This CDR3 contains 16 residues. Germline V CDR1 and CDR2: SGHDN, FVKESK. The ends were cut back, 2 bases at V and 5 bases at J, with 16 bases in the middle. CDR3 sequence reads: CASSQNLNRAHNEQFF. In DNA, the CDR3 is TGTGCCAGCAGCCAAAACCTCAATAGGGCTCACAATGAGCAGTTCTTC.

This clonotype was seen a few times. V gene TRBV28 combines with J gene TRBJ2-1; a possible D gene is TRBD2 (6 bases). The CDR3 length is 15 residues. Trimming shortened V by 6 bases and J by 4 bases, and 16 bases separated the two germline ends. The germline CDR1 and CDR2 sequences are MDHEN and SYDVKM. The CDR3 DNA is TGTGCCAGCAGCCCCAACCGGGCGGGATACAATGAGCAGTTCTTC. As protein: CASSPNRAGYNEQFF.

This clonotype was seen at least ten times. V gene TRBV9 combines with J gene TRBJ2-7; D not certain. Germline V CDR1 and CDR2: SGDLS, YYNGEE. Between the trimmed V and J ends, which lost 0 bases and 3 bases, there was a span of 19 bases. This CDR3 has 17 amino acids. CDR3 sequence reads: CASSVGSGAEAIYEQYF. The CDR3 DNA reads TGTGCCAGCAGCGTAGGGTCCGGCGCGGAAGCCATCTACGAGCAGTACTTC.

This clonotype was seen repeatedly, ten times or more. V is TRBV24-1 and J is TRBJ2-3; D might be TRBD2 (6 bases). CDR1 and CDR2 (germline): KGHDR, SFDVKD. Between the trimmed V and J ends, which lost 4 bases and 0 bases, there was a span of 10 bases. This CDR3 is 15 amino acids long. This CDR3 reads CATSDPGTSTDTQYF. For the CDR3, the DNA is TGTGCCACCAGTGACCCCGGGACTAGCACAGATACGCAGTATTTT.

This clonotype turned up a few times. J is TRBJ2-7 and V is TRBV29-1; no definite D call. The V gene lost 6 bases and the J gene lost 6 bases, with 12 bases spanning the gap. CDR1 is SQVTM, CDR2 ANQGSEA, per germline. The CDR3 totals 11 residues. The CDR3: CSVSARSEQYF. The DNA for the CDR3 is TGCAGCGTCAGCGCCAGGAGCGAGCAGTACTTC.

This clonotype occurred a few times. The J gene is TRBJ2-7, the V gene TRBV14; tentative D call: TRBD1 (5 bases). Germline values: CDR1 SGHDN, CDR2 FVKESK. The CDR3 is 21 residues long. The V gene lost 1 base and the J gene lost 4 bases, with 32 bases spanning the gap. The CDR3 here is CASSQGARGREGSLPRYEQYF. The CDR3 coding sequence is TGTGCCAGCAGCCAAGGGGCCCGTGGCAGGGAAGGATCCCTCCCCCGATACGAGCAGTACTTC. Full variable domain (missing parts from reference TRBV14 and TRBJ2-7): EAGVTQFPSHSVIEKGQTVTLRCDPISGHDNLYWYRRVMGKEIKFLLHFVKESKQDESGMPNNRFLAERTGGTYSTLKVQPAELEDSGVYFCASSQGARGREGSLPRYEQYFGPGTRLTVT.

The chain is built from TRBV3-1 and TRBJ2-1, with D possibly being TRBD1 (6 bases). With 6 bases removed from V and 4 bases from J, the gap between germline ends came to 25 bases. The CDR3 totals 18 residues. Germline V gene sequence: CDR1 LGHDT, CDR2 YNNKEL (reference sequence). The CDR3 is CASSHLNAATGQYNEQFF. The CDR3 DNA sequence: TGTGCCAGCAGTCACCTAAACGCCGCCACAGGGCAGTACAATGAGCAGTTCTTC.

This clonotype was seen more than once but under ten times. The gene calls are TRBV29-1 and TRBJ2-7; no clear D. The CDR3 is 12 residues long. Germline lookup yields CDR1 SQVTM and CDR2 ANQGSEA. Trimming cost V 7 bases and J 2 bases, with 12 bases left between them. CDR3 bases: TGCAGCGCACAAACGTCCCCCTACGAGCAGTACTTC. Protein product: CSAQTSPYEQYF.

This clonotype was seen only a few times. The chain recombines TRBV20-1 with TRBJ2-1; 14 bases align to TRBD2. The junction had 6 bases not matched to a gene; V was cut back by 5 bases and J by 6 bases. CDR1 is DFQATT, CDR2 SNEGSKA, per germline (reference sequence). The CDR3 loop spans 15 amino acids. This CDR3 is CSAQRLAGGINEQFF. CDR3 bases: TGCAGTGCTCAACGACTAGCGGGAGGGATCAATGAGCAGTTCTTC.

This chain links TRBV28 with TRBJ2-3, with a possible D match to TRBD2 (6 bases). This CDR3 region has 15 residues. Between the trimmed V and J ends, which lost 3 bases and 0 bases, there was a span of 10 bases. Germline CDR1 is MDHEN and CDR2 is SYDVKM. CDR3 DNA sequence: TGTGCCAGCAGTTTGTTACGGGAGAGCACAGATACGCAGTATTTT. Residues: CASSLLRESTDTQYF.

This clonotype has only a few counts. J is TRBJ2-7 and V is TRBV5-1; no reliable D call. This CDR3 comprises 13 residues. Germline lookup yields CDR1 SGHRS and CDR2 YFSETQ. V was cut by 4 bases and J by 5 bases, with 13 bases left in between. The CDR3 DNA follows: TGCGCCAGCAGCGCCTGGGTTGAGGACGAGCAGTACTTC. Translating it yields CASSAWVEDEQYF.

The chain employs TRBV5-5 and TRBJ2-7, with 7 bases aligning to TRBD1. The CDR3 runs 16 residues. V was pared by 0 bases and J by 2 bases, with 8 bases of the junction left unmatched. CDR1 and CDR2 from the germline V gene are SGHKS and YYEKEE (reference sequence). The CDR3 sequence: CASSLAWSGGTYEQYF. The CDR3, as DNA: TGTGCCAGCAGCTTGGCCTGGTCAGGGGGAACCTACGAGCAGTACTTC.

Regarding this clonotype: A read error may explain this, as a much larger clone is one base away. The chain couples TRBV7-9 to TRBJ2-7; D perhaps matches TRBD2 (6 bases). Germline-derived CDR1 and CDR2 are SEHNR and FQNEAQ (reference sequence). This CDR3 contains 15 residues. The CDR3 loop is CASGLGGGPPEQQYF. As DNA, the CDR3 is TGTGCCAGCGGCTTGGGGGGAGGCCCCCCTGAACAGCAGTACTTC.

This sequence joins TRBV29-1 and TRBJ1-4; weak D call: TRBD1 (6 bases). The CDR3 loop spans 14 amino acids. With 4 bases removed from V and 4 bases from J, the gap between germline ends came to 13 bases. Germline CDR1 reads SQVTM; CDR2 reads ANQGSEA. The CDR3 DNA sequence: TGCAGCGTTGTTCCCGCGGACAGTAATGAAAAACTGTTTTTT. It translates to CSVVPADSNEKLFF.

The genes are TRBV19 and TRBJ2-7, with TRBD1 as a possible D gene (6 bases). Germline V CDR1 and CDR2: LNHDA, SQIVND (reference sequence). The ends were cut back, 5 bases at V and 1 base at J, with 12 bases in the middle. The CDR3 is made up of 14 amino acids. The CDR3: CASSGGPTSYEQYF. CDR3 DNA: TGTGCCAGTAGTGGGGGCCCAACTTCCTACGAGCAGTACTTC. Supplemented by reference TRBV19 and TRBJ2-7, the full variable domain reads DGGITQSPKYLFRKEGQNVTLSCEQNLNHDAMYWYRQDPGQGLRLIYYSQIVNDFQKGDIAEGYSVSREKKESFPLTVTSAQKNPTAFYLCASSGGPTSYEQYFGPGTRLTVT.

The CDR3 DNA follows: TGTGCCAGCAGTCCGCAGGGGCCGGGGGGGACCCAGTACTTC. It encodes CASSPQGPGGTQYF. The chain is built from TRBV6-1 and TRBJ2-5; D might be TRBD2 (7 bases). Germline values: CDR1 MNHNS, CDR2 SASEGT. V was shortened by 5 bases and J by 7 bases, with 17 bases between the two germline ends. The CDR3 contains 14 residues.

As concerns this clonotype: An end of the junction differs from the germline gene, which may be a read error. The chain is built from TRBV20-1 and TRBJ1-5; D is possibly TRBD1 (6 bases). The CDR3 is 16 residues long. CDR1 and CDR2 (germline): DFQATT, SNEGSKA (reference sequence). The CDR3 reads CSSRDLGGAFNQPQHF. The CDR3 bases are TGCAGTTCTAGAGATCTGGGGGGGGCATTTAATCAGCCCCAGCATTTT.

This clonotype turned up a few times. The chain uses TRBV5-1 and TRBJ2-3; D gene uncertain. V was clipped by 4 bases and J by 2 bases, with 17 bases between them. The CDR3 spans 16 residues. Germline V gene sequence: CDR1 SGHRS, CDR2 YFSETQ. CDR3 loop: CASSLNTGASTDTQYF. DNA for the CDR3: TGCGCCAGCAGCCTCAATACCGGAGCCTCCACAGATACGCAGTATTTT.